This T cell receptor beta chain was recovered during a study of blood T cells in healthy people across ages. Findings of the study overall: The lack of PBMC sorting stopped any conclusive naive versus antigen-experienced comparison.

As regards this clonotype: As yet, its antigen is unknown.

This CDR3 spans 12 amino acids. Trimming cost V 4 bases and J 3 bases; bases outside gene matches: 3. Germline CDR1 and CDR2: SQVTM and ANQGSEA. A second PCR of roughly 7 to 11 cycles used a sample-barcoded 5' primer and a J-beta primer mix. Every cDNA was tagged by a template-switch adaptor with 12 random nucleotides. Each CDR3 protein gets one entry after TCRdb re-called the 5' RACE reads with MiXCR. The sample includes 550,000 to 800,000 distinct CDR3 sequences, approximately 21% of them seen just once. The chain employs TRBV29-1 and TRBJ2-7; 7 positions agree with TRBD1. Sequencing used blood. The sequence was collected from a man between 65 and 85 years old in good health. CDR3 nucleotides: TGCAGCGTTGTTTCAGGGGGCTACGAGCAGTACTTC. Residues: CSVVSGGYEQYF.